This T cell receptor (beta chain) was sequenced in a study of blood T cell repertoires in COVID-19. The overall study: PBMCs, B-cell-depleted T cells, or T cells provided the cDNA or gDNA that made up the material.

Produced via immunoSEQ multiplex PCR; TCRdb's table is partial and in-frame only. Of about 62,000 clones listed, roughly 88% are singletons. Germline lookup yields CDR1 MDHEN and CDR2 SYDVKM. Trimming removed 7 bases from V and 4 bases from J; junction bases left unmatched: 11. The CDR3 spans 15 residues. What was sequenced was peripheral blood. The receptor comes from a woman older than 75 with acute or convalescent COVID-19. The J gene is TRBJ2-3, the V gene TRBV28; 7 positions agree with TRBD1. This CDR3 reads CASTQGGQVADTQYF. The CDR3 coding sequence is TGTGCCAGCACCCAAGGAGGACAGGTCGCAGATACGCAGTATTTT.